This T cell receptor (beta chain) was documented in a study of cytomegalovirus exposure and HLA in healthy donors (dated by TCRdb to between 2016 and 2019). With respect to the entire study: An earlier analysis of some 500 of the donors reported more than 250 Gb of sequence data and 120 million or so unique TCR beta sequences from about 180 million T cells. Rather than drawing on any new phenotypic data, the later analysis identified candidate immune exposures from TCR beta sequences and the way those sequences occurred across donors. The study aimed to test whether signatures of past pathogen exposure could be identified by cataloging public T cell receptors. On average, roughly 250,000 unique TCR beta nucleotide sequences were sequenced per donor among fewer than 500 genotyped donors of the cohort, with roughly 18% of those sequences being non-productive. A later analysis re-analyzed previously published TCR beta repertoires from roughly 630 donors and added high-resolution HLA genotyping to study TCR occurrence patterns. In addition to the first cohort of about 650 subjects, a separate validation cohort of 120 different subjects was used. About 5 DR-DQ haplotypes were handled as single units for association and clustering, since linkage in the cohort was strong. In an earlier analysis of over 550 of the donors, high-throughput TCR beta sequencing was used to judge whether each TCR beta V gene segment behaved as functional or pseudogenic. High-throughput TCR immunosequencing, statistical association of individual TCRs with disease status, and machine learning were combined to predict cytomegalovirus infection status. Donor age, sex, ethnicity and CMV serostatus were compiled alongside the repertoire data. The T cell repertoires of around 670 subjects were profiled by immunosequencing and related to cytomegalovirus serostatus. HLA typing covered class I and class II loci at four-digit resolution. The number of typed donors differed by locus: roughly 629-640 for A, B, C, DRB1 and DQB1; 500 to 550 for DQA1; fewer than 610 for DPA1; and 450 to 480 for DPB1. In a later genetic analysis, genome-wide SNP genotypes for 398 of the 666 donors were used, and that subset was treated as a discovery cohort. About 280 gigabases of sequencing data and around 87 million unique TCR sequences were included in an early release covering about 700 HLA-typed donors. All discovery cohort repertoires had been generated using a single sequencing platform. Among the approximately 400 genotyped donors, approximately 77% belonged to the genetic ancestry cluster associated with self-reported Caucasian donors.

Overall study results and their limits: In a later analysis, several top co-occurrence clusters were reported to appear linked to parvovirus B19, influenza, CMV and Epstein-Barr virus. Strong co-occurrence of HLA alleles, especially DR and DQ, made assigning TCR associations to individual alleles difficult. A cluster of highly shared sequence variants was judged likely to represent a technical artifact of the sequencing pipeline. Compared with equally common non-associated chains, HLA-associated TCR beta chains in a later analysis were more clonally expanded and had lower generation probabilities. In both the original and validation cohorts, the classifier was reported to diagnose cytomegalovirus status with high specificity and sensitivity. Because counts were too low, some 16 rarely observed V segments, including chromosome 9 orphons, were excluded from the earlier analysis of several hundred of the donors. Because some donors lacked HLA typing at each locus, the association tests relied only on the typed subset. A later genetic analysis reported fewer N-insertions in productive TCRs among donors in an Asian-associated ancestry cluster than the roughly 640-donor mean. A few of the identified cytomegalovirus-associated TCR beta chains were confirmed in vitro to be specific for cytomegalovirus antigens. Linkage disequilibrium might explain the correlated functional status among segregating V segments, but an unknown experimental factor could not be excluded. An earlier analysis of around 500 of the donors showed that most TCR beta V segments appeared in productive rearrangements either about 90% or about 30% of the time, which broadly matched IMGT annotations. In the study, 150 to 200 TCR beta chains were listed as associated with cytomegalovirus. The presence/absence analyses assumed that sequencing depth was roughly uniform across donors, and that assumption may not be true. In this cohort, only TCR beta chains were sequenced, and detectable features were limited by the absence of alpha or paired-chain data. Immune exposure information for the cohort was limited to CMV serostatus. It was suggested by the authors that the approach could potentially be generalized to other disease states and immunological phenotypes. A later analysis associated 16,951 TCR beta sequences with specific HLA alleles at a false discovery rate of 0.05. In a later analysis, most CMV-associated TCR beta chains were found to appear HLA-restricted, with HLA associations seemingly driven largely by CMV exposure. A later genetic analysis associated a missense DCLRE1C variant with V-gene and J-gene trimming of TCR beta chains, and an independent cohort replicated the association. Because the 87-base-pair reads could not distinguish some IMGT-functional V segments, including TRBV6-2 and TRBV6-3, those segments were excluded. Across donors, most TCR sequences were observed very rarely, whereas some public TCRs were present in many individuals. According to a later analysis, TCR association rates differed among HLA loci, with DRB1 alleles showing the most associated TCRs and HLA-C alleles showing the fewest. A further reported finding was that TCR beta sequences accurately predicted the HLA-A and HLA-B alleles for most subjects in the first cohort.

The cohort consisted of 666 healthy bone marrow donors. Cohort members were all nominally healthy when sampled, although unrecorded immune exposures were likely present. The donor tested CMV seronegative and was one of the 352 seronegative cohort members. A peripheral blood sample was provided by each donor, and peripheral blood mononuclear cells were used for TCR beta sequencing. Genomic DNA was extracted from the blood cell samples with the Qiagen DNeasy Blood Extraction Kit. Library preparation employed the immunoSEQ multiplex PCR assay. The multiplex PCR relied on a mix of 60 forward primers for TCR Vbeta segments and 13 reverse primers for TCR Jbeta segments. The CDR3 region of rearranged TCR beta genes was amplified from genomic DNA with a multiplex PCR assay. Amplified TCR beta libraries were sequenced as 87-base-pair reads on the Illumina HiSeq System. On the study's bioinformatics: A later analysis tallied roughly 76 million unique TCR beta chains across the 700 or so repertoires, and about 12 million of those chains were shared by two or more donors. A nearest-neighbor algorithm error-corrected the raw reads and collapsed the reads into unique sequences, merging closely related sequences to remove PCR and sequencing errors. Alignment of CDR3 sequences to IMGT reference sequences was used to assign V, D and J gene segments. For a sequence to be retained, a match of at least six nucleotides was required to both a V gene segment and a J gene segment. Rearrangements were classified as productive when the CDR3 lacked stop codons and remained in frame with V and J, and all other rearrangements were classified as non-productive. CDR3 was defined according to IMGT convention as the region running from the second conserved V-encoded cysteine to the conserved J-encoded phenylalanine. In an earlier analysis of just under 600 of the donors, sequences lacking an unambiguous match to a single V gene segment were excluded. An earlier analysis of under 750 of the donors called V segments functional above 56.7% productive rearrangements and segregating when the between-donor standard deviation exceeded 5%. To diagnose cytomegalovirus status from the catalog of TCR beta chain sequences, a statistical classification framework was built. A later analysis assigned V and J genes by comparing TCR nucleotide sequences with IMGT/GENE-DB human TR gene sequences. The TCRdist pipeline was used in a later analysis to assign CDR3 sequences and most-parsimonious VDJ recombination scenarios. In a later analysis, each TCR beta chain was defined by its CDR3 amino acid sequence together with its V-gene family, and reads lacking a unique V-gene family were excluded. To address suspected cross-contamination and a sequencing artifact, a later analysis removed approximately 590 highly shared, low-generation-probability nucleotide sequences. A later analysis calculated a clonal expansion index for each public chain from normalized within-repertoire ranks of inferred template counts. In a later analysis, generation probabilities were computed using a VDJ recombination model fitted to out-of-frame rearrangements, and the results were checked against IGoR. In a later analysis, hypergeometric tests were used to score TCR-TCR, TCR-HLA and TCR-CMV co-occurrence, with a repertoire-size bias correction applied to TCR pairs. In a later analysis, false discovery rates were estimated by permuting HLA or CMV assignments 20 times. A later analysis grouped co-occurring TCRs with DBSCAN, adding TCRdist sequence similarity when clustering within HLA-allele-positive subsets. Repertoires with fewer than 30,000 or more than 120,000 public chains, plus five repertoires with anomalous nucleotide sharing, were excluded from co-occurrence clustering. What TCRdb holds here is the immuneACCESS table cut down to in-frame rearrangements. Part of the clones is not present; checked against another copy, under half of the missing clones reflect an unresolved V gene, and the others are unexplained. V, J and clone size are those of that table, while D and trimming were read from the DNA. The sample table records some 160,000 clones; almost 80% of these occur just once. The ten largest clones take up 1.4% of the sample.

The germline V gene provides CDR1 MDHEN and CDR2 SYDVKM. V and J lose 6 bases and 6 bases, and a span of 8 bases separates them. The cysteine opens and the phenylalanine closes a CDR3 of 12 amino acids. Only the CDR3 DNA is retained, 36 bases long and in frame from the first base. Comment on this clone: Its antigen remains undetermined. No much larger clonotype is one base removed from it; base qualities were not supplied.

The chain uses TRBV28 and TRBJ2-2; the D segment cannot be called with confidence. This receptor was obtained from a male donor in good health and CMV-seronegative. Input material: PBMCs. The sequenced DNA is TGTGCCAGCAGCTACCCGCCCGGGGAGCTGTTTTTT. The encoded protein is CASSYPPGELFF.